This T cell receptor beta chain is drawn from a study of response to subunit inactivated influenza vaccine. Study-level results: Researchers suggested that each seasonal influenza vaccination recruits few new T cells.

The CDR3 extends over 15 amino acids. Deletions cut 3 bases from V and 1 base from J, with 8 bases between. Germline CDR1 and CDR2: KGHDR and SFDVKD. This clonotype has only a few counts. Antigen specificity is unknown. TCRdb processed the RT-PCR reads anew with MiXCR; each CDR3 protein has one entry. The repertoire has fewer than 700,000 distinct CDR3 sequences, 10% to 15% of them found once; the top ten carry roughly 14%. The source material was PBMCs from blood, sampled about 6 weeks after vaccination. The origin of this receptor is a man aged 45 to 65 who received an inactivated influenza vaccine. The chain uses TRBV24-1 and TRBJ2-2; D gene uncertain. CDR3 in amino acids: CATSDSRMNTGELFF. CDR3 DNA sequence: TGTGCCACCAGTGATAGTAGAATGAACACCGGGGAGCTGTTTTTT.